This T cell receptor beta chain was identified in a study of shared clonotypes between healthy human individuals. Study as a whole: The cohort comprised a couple of women and a few men. Their ages spanned 18 to 49 years.

Assay: immunoSEQ multiplex PCR; the TCRdb copy retains only in-frame clones and omits some. This table holds more than 2 million clones, over 85% found once. Germline V gives CDR1 SGHVS, CDR2 FQNEAQ. This CDR3 is built from 17 residues. V gave up 5 bases and J gave up 1 base; unmatched junction bases: 4. In regard to this clone: Its antigen is still unknown.

Study-wide results and caveats: Sequencing depth was a factor that was expected to affect clonotype sharing among donors. Donors were few, which limited the genetic and exposure-history diversity represented. Large sequencing depth failed to make sorted-subset sequencing complete, rarefaction showed.

The sample comprised naive CD4+ T cells sorted from blood. Indicated subset: CD45RA+ positively selected. The receptor was isolated from a man aged 18 to 30 in good health. V usage is TRBV7-8 and J usage is TRBJ1-6; TRBD1 matches 11 bases. The CDR3 sequence is CASSRGQGESYNSPLHF. CDR3 nucleotide sequence: TGTGCCAGCAGCCGGGGACAGGGGGAATCCTATAATTCACCCCTCCACTTT.